Listed here is a single T cell receptor (beta chain). Its target is unknown. The CDR3 sequence is 13 residues long. Germline V CDR1 and CDR2: MGHRA, YSYEKL. With 4 bases removed from V and 5 bases from J, the gap between germline ends came to 11 bases. Libraries were prepared by immunoSEQ multiplex PCR; TCRdb keeps only in-frame clonotypes and omits some of them. The sample shows over 35,000 clones, approximately 80% of them seen only once. This record belongs to a study of OX40 agonist ivuxolimab in advanced cancers. At the level of the study: Partial responses, seen in three patients, involved one hepatocellular carcinoma and two cutaneous melanomas. The study, taken as a whole, reports: Among the lowest levels of clonal expansion were found in partial responders at 0.1-3.0 mg/kg. Among expanded peripheral T cells, antigen specificity went undetermined.

Autoimmune disease history or systemic immunosuppression meant exclusion. This clonotype was sampled from an adult with an advanced solid tumor such as melanoma, head and neck, liver or kidney cancer. This chain joins TRBV4-1 and TRBJ2-5, with no clear D. This material consisted of CD4+ or CD8+ T cells sorted from blood, taken in a trial of the OX40 agonist ivuxolimab. This CDR3 reads CASSRLVGETQYF. The CDR3 nucleotides read TGCGCCAGCAGCCGGTTGGTGGGGGAGACCCAGTACTTC.